One sample yielded the 25 T cell receptor beta chains listed below, sequenced in a study of cytomegalovirus exposure and HLA in healthy donors. The PCR used 60 Vbeta and 13 Jbeta primers. TCRdb keeps only in-frame clones here, not all; method: immunoSEQ multiplex PCR. The sample totals some 48,000 clones; its top ten clones hold 2% to 2.5%. Sequences were obtained from PBMCs. The receptors derive from a middle-aged woman in good health and CMV-seronegative.

J is TRBJ2-4 and V is TRBV12-5; TRBD1 agrees at 8 bases. CDR3 length: 17 amino acids. The germline gives CDR1 LGHNT, CDR2 FRNRAP. V dropped 1 base and J dropped 5; count of bases not matched to a gene: 10. The CDR3 coding sequence is TGTGCTAGTGGTTTGGCTTGGACAGGGTTGAGCCAAAACATTCAGTACTTC. It yields the protein CASGLAWTGLSQNIQYF. The full variable domain, its missing parts supplied by reference TRBV12-5 and TRBJ2-4, is DARVTQTPRHKVTEMGQEVTMRCQPILGHNTVFWYRQTMMQGLELLAYFRNRAPLDDSGMPKDRFSAEMPDATLATLKIQPSEPRDSAVYFCASGLAWTGLSQNIQYFGAGTRLSVL.

The rearrangement uses TRBV19 and TRBJ2-2; TRBD2 matches at 8 bases. After removal of 6 bases from V and 13 bases from J, the junction contained 10 bases not matched to a gene. CDR3 length: 13 amino acids. The germline V gene encodes CDR1 LNHDA and CDR2 SQIVND (reference sequence). Here the CDR3 DNA reads TGTGCCAGTAGAACTAGCGGTAGCCACGCGCTGTTTTTT. Its translation: CASRTSGSHALFF. Supplemented by reference TRBV19 and TRBJ2-2, the full variable domain reads DGGITQSPKYLFRKEGQNVTLSCEQNLNHDAMYWYRQDPGQGLRLIYYSQIVNDFQKGDIAEGYSVSREKKESFPLTVTSAQKNPTAFYLCASRTSGSHALFFGEGSRLTVL.

About this clone itself: At one boundary the junction diverges from the germline segment, which might be a read error. This chain links TRBV19 with TRBJ1-5; D call uncertain. Looked up from germline, CDR1 is LNHDA and CDR2 is SQIVND (reference sequence). The CDR3 loop spans 13 amino acids. The CDR3 protein is CASSFSDNQHQHF. CDR3 DNA sequence: TGTGCCAGTAGTTTCAGTGACAATCAGCACCAGCATTTT.

The chain employs TRBV7-2 and TRBJ1-1, with 10 positions matching TRBD1. Looked up from germline, CDR1 is SGHTA and CDR2 is FQGNSA. V shed 2 bases and J 6 bases; nucleotides not matched to a gene: 12. CDR3 length: 17 amino acids. CDR3 sequence: CASSLTGQGMLRAEAFF. The CDR3 DNA follows: TGTGCCAGCAGCTTAACGGGACAGGGGATGTTAAGGGCTGAAGCTTTCTTT.

The J gene is TRBJ2-3, the V gene TRBV6-1; 11 bases line up with TRBD2. The CDR3 has 15 amino acids. Unmatched junction bases numbered 3, after V lost 3 bases and J lost 4 bases. CDR1 MNHNS and CDR2 SASEGT come from the germline V gene. The DNA of the CDR3 is TGTGCCAGCAGTGACAGTAGCGGGGGGGCAGATACGCAGTATTTT. Translated: CASSDSSGGADTQYF.

The chain links TRBV29-1 to TRBJ1-2, with D possibly being TRBD1 (6 bases). From germline, CDR1 is SQVTM and CDR2 ANQGSEA. Trimming removed 7 bases from V and 5 bases from J, with 14 bases in between. CDR3 length equals 12 residues. CDR3 protein: CSGGHPGYGYTF. For the CDR3, the DNA is TGCAGCGGGGGACACCCGGGATATGGCTACACCTTC.

The chain links TRBV29-1 to TRBJ1-5; D is possibly TRBD1 (6 bases). Germline lookup yields CDR1 SQVTM and CDR2 ANQGSEA. Trimming stripped 4 bases from V and 7 bases from J, with 14 bases between. CDR3 length: 13 amino acids. The CDR3 here is CSVGLGAGQPQHF. CDR3 sequence (DNA): TGCAGCGTTGGGCTGGGGGCCGGGCAGCCCCAGCATTTT.

The J gene is TRBJ1-2, the V gene TRBV4-3; 11 bases map to TRBD1. The CDR3 is 14 amino acids. Per germline, CDR1 LGHNA and CDR2 YSLEER. J lost 8 bases, V lost 2 bases, and 4 bases had no gene match. CDR3 sequence reads: CASSQRTGGLGYTF. The CDR3 region has the DNA TGCGCCAGCAGCCAACGGACAGGGGGCTTAGGCTACACCTTC.

The CDR3 reads CASSPGGYGNYGYTF. The CDR3 coding sequence is TGTGCCAGCAGCCCTGGGGGGTACGGCAACTATGGCTACACCTTC. The J gene is TRBJ1-2, the V gene TRBV7-9, with D tentatively TRBD1 (5 bases). Germline CDR1 SEHNR, CDR2 FQNEAQ (reference sequence). CDR3 length: 15 amino acids. Trimming shortened V by 5 bases and J by 2 bases, and 15 bases separated the two germline ends.

The J gene is TRBJ1-1, the V gene TRBV4-3; D is perhaps TRBD1 (5 bases). This CDR3 has 19 amino acids. Looked up from germline, CDR1 is LGHNA and CDR2 is YSLEER. Trimming stripped 0 bases from V and 0 bases from J, with 20 bases between. The CDR3 here is CASSQDEGAGPYLNTEAFF. The CDR3 nucleotides are TGCGCCAGCAGCCAAGATGAAGGGGCAGGGCCGTATTTGAACACTGAAGCTTTCTTT.

The chain is built from TRBV28 and TRBJ2-7, with 9 bases that match TRBD1. The CDR3 runs 12 residues. Per the germline V gene, CDR1 is MDHEN and CDR2 is SYDVKM. J gave up 4 bases and V 10 bases, and 5 bases lay outside the gene matches. CDR3 loop: CAIATGGYEQYF. Here the CDR3 DNA reads TGTGCCATTGCGACAGGGGGTTACGAGCAGTACTTC.

The chain couples TRBV9 to TRBJ1-1; TRBD1 matches 7 bases. The junction had 7 bases not matched to a gene; V was cut back by 4 bases and J by 4 bases. Germline loops: CDR1 SGDLS, CDR2 YYNGEE. This CDR3 has 14 amino acids. Here the CDR3 reads CASSLQGIGTEAFF. The CDR3 DNA follows: TGTGCCAGCAGCTTACAGGGGATAGGCACTGAAGCTTTCTTT. The complete variable domain, with remaining parts taken from reference TRBV9 and TRBJ1-1, reads DSGVTQTPKHLITATGQRVTLRCSPRSGDLSVYWYQQSLDQGLQFLIQYYNGEERAKGNILERFSAQQFPDLHSELNLSSLELGDSALYFCASSLQGIGTEAFFGQGTRLTVV.

The chain combines TRBV9 with TRBJ2-3; D may be TRBD2 (6 bases). The CDR3 sequence is 15 residues long. Germline lookup yields CDR1 SGDLS and CDR2 YYNGEE. V lost 1 base and J lost 3, with 12 bases in between. The CDR3 nucleotides are TGTGCCAGCAGCGTAACGGGAGCGGAGACAGATACGCAGTATTTT. It is translated as CASSVTGAETDTQYF.

This sequence joins TRBV7-2 and TRBJ1-1; D is possibly TRBD1 (5 bases). The CDR3 spans 17 residues. Germline assignment: CDR1 SGHTA and CDR2 FQGNSA. Trimming pared 5 bases from V and 1 base from J, leaving 20 bases between. CDR3 DNA sequence: TGTGCCAGCAGCCAAATCAAAGCGGGACGGAGGAACACTGAAGCTTTCTTT. It codes for CASSQIKAGRRNTEAFF.

The V call is TRBV7-9, the J call TRBJ2-7; possible D gene TRBD2, 7 bases. Between the trimmed V and J ends, which lost 10 bases and 5 bases, there was a span of 18 bases. The germline V gene encodes CDR1 SEHNR and CDR2 FQNEAQ (reference sequence). This CDR3 contains 13 residues. CDR3 sequence reads: CATRGQGGDEQYF. Written as DNA, the CDR3 is TGTGCCACGCGGGGGCAGGGAGGGGACGAGCAGTACTTC.

The chain joins TRBV30 to TRBJ2-3, with TRBD2 identical over 9 bases. There are 16 residues in the CDR3. Trimming removed 0 bases from V and 6 bases from J; junction bases left unmatched: 10. The germline V gene has CDR1 GTSNPN and CDR2 SVGIG (reference sequence). The CDR3 reads CAWSVLPSGMGDTQYF. CDR3 DNA: TGTGCCTGGAGTGTACTTCCTAGCGGGATGGGGGATACGCAGTATTTT.

Remarks on this clone: Additional DNA sequences in this sample encode the identical CDR3. This rearrangement joins TRBV5-1 to TRBJ1-4, with D possibly matching TRBD1 (6 bases). V was cut by 4 bases and J by 2 bases, with 9 bases left in between. This CDR3 is built from 14 residues. Germline CDR1 and CDR2: SGHRS and YFSETQ. The CDR3 spells CASSPDSTNEKLFF. CDR3 DNA: TGCGCCAGCAGCCCGGACAGCACTAATGAAAAACTGTTTTTT.

V gene TRBV6-1 combines with J gene TRBJ2-7; 7 bases are a match to TRBD1. CDR3 length: 13 amino acids. With V trimmed by 8 bases and J by 2 bases, 6 bases remained unmatched. In germline, CDR1 is MNHNS, CDR2 SASEGT. In DNA, the CDR3 is TGTGCCAGCTTACAGGGGCGCCCCTACGAGCAGTACTTC. Its protein is CASLQGRPYEQYF.

The CDR3 nucleotides are TGTGCCTGGAGTGTACTTGGACAGGGCTATGGCTACACCTTC. Residues: CAWSVLGQGYGYTF. This rearrangement joins TRBV30 to TRBJ1-2, with 8 bases fitting TRBD1. The CDR3 spans 14 residues. The germline CDR1 and CDR2 sequences are GTSNPN and SVGIG (reference sequence). Trimming removed 0 bases from V and 4 bases from J; junction bases left unmatched: 4. Using reference TRBV30 and TRBJ1-2 for the parts outside the CDR3, the full variable domain is SQTIHQWPATLVQPVGSPLSLECTVEGTSNPNLYWYRQAAGRGLQLLFYSVGIGQISSEVPQNLSASRPQDRQFILSSKKLLLSDSGFYLCAWSVLGQGYGYTFGSGTRLTVV.

V is TRBV9 and J is TRBJ2-3, with D unresolved. Germline V CDR1 and CDR2: SGDLS, YYNGEE. V lost 5 bases to trimming and J lost 2 bases, with 9 bases between them. The CDR3 extends over 13 amino acids. Here the CDR3 DNA reads TGTGCCAGCAGTTCTCGTAACACAGATACGCAGTATTTT. This gives the protein CASSSRNTDTQYF.

Comment on this clone: The junction shows a germline mismatch at one end, possibly a read error. The V call is TRBV7-7, the J call TRBJ2-7; the match to TRBD1 covers 12 bases. Germline CDR1 SSHAT, CDR2 FNYEAQ (reference sequence). The CDR3 extends over 15 amino acids. CDR3 bases: TGTGCTAGCAGCCCAGGGACAGGGGGCATCCACGAGCAGTACTTC. Amino acid sequence: CASSPGTGGIHEQYF. Looking up the rest from reference TRBV7-7 and TRBJ2-7 gives the full variable domain: GAGVSQSPRYKVTKRGQDVTLRCDPISSHATLYWYQQALGQGPEFLTYFNYEAQPDKSGLPSDRFSAERPEGSISTLTIQRTEQRDSAMYRCASSPGTGGIHEQYFGPGTRLTVT.

The chain combines TRBV27 with TRBJ2-1, with a possible D match to TRBD2 (6 bases). V lost 6 bases and J lost 6, with 9 bases in between. Germline V gene sequence: CDR1 MNHEY, CDR2 SMNVEV (reference sequence). The CDR3 covers 12 residues. The CDR3 region is CASRTSRNEQFF. The CDR3 DNA sequence: TGTGCCAGCAGGACTAGTCGCAATGAGCAGTTCTTC.

J is TRBJ2-7 and V is TRBV11-2, with D possibly being TRBD2 (5 bases). The CDR3 length is 16 residues. CDR1 SGHAT and CDR2 FQNNGV come from the germline V gene. V gave up 0 bases and J gave up 2 bases, with 14 bases separating them. The CDR3 here is CASSLEVGVNAYEQYF. In nucleotides, the CDR3 is TGTGCCAGCAGCTTAGAAGTGGGAGTGAACGCCTACGAGCAGTACTTC.

CDR3 nucleotide sequence: TGTGCCAGCTCCGAGACGGGAAAGACTGAAGCTTTCTTT. This encodes CASSETGKTEAFF. The V gene is TRBV18, the J gene TRBJ1-1; D is undetermined. The CDR3 contains 13 residues. From germline, CDR1 is KGHSH and CDR2 LQKENI. Deletions cut 6 bases from V and 5 bases from J, with 13 bases between.

This rearrangement joins TRBV9 to TRBJ2-6; TRBD2 matches at 7 bases. J gave up 0 bases and V 4 bases, and 13 bases lay outside the gene matches. This CDR3 contains 19 residues. Germline V gene lookup returns CDR1 SGDLS and CDR2 YYNGEE. For the CDR3, the DNA is TGTGCCAGCAGCTTCTCGATTAGCGGGCCCGGCTCTGGGGCCAACGTCCTGACTTTC. Its translation is CASSFSISGPGSGANVLTF.